This TCR beta chain was recorded in a study of a mutant IDH1 vaccine in newly diagnosed glioma. Across the study: Standard pretreatment was either radiotherapy, temozolomide, or, for most, radiochemotherapy with temozolomide.

Stated time point: week 23, last vaccination. Alongside topical imiquimod, each dose of vaccine comprised 300 ug of mutant IDH1 20-mer peptide. There were new WHO grade 3 or 4 astrocytomas in the donors, and these were IDH1-mutant and ATRX-lost. The repertoire was sequenced with immunoSEQ multiplex PCR; TCRdb's copy has only in-frame clones and lacks some. The sample carries 60,000 to 100,000 clones, approximately 89% recorded once. About this clone: The target antigen is unknown.

Material: PBMCs, obtained from a glioma patient whose treatment included an IDH1 peptide vaccine. The source of this sequence is a woman between 50 and 59 years old with glioma.

The DNA for the CDR3 is TGTGCCAGCAGTCCTAAGACTAGGGGACTTCATACGCAGTATTTT. It encodes CASSPKTRGLHTQYF. V usage is TRBV27 and J usage is TRBJ2-3; weak D call: TRBD2 (6 bases). Germline CDR1 is MNHEY and CDR2 is SMNVEV (reference sequence). V dropped 5 bases and J dropped 7 bases, with 19 bases sitting between them. This CDR3 spans 15 amino acids.